This T cell receptor (beta chain) derives from a study of CD8 T cells in Susac syndrome. Patients with Susac syndrome met diagnostic criteria that were recently defined for definite or probable disease. Per germline, CDR1 MDHEN and CDR2 SYDVKM. The CDR3 has 17 amino acids. Unmatched junction bases numbered 9, after V lost 5 bases and J lost 0 bases. Roughly 0.5 to 1 ug RNA was reverse transcribed with random hexamers. Via MiXCR, TCRdb re-called the immunoSEQ multiplex PCR reads, giving one row per CDR3 protein. The table records tens of thousands of distinct CDR3 sequences, over 85% of them present only once.

The chain has TRBV28 and TRBJ2-4; the match to TRBD2 covers 8 bases. The TCR comes from a human donor with Susac syndrome. Sequencing input: CD8+ T cells from PBMCs. The CDR3 spells CASSPSGQILAKNIQYF. CDR3 nucleotide sequence: TGTGCCAGCAGTCCTAGCGGGCAGATCCTAGCCAAAAACATTCAGTACTTC.